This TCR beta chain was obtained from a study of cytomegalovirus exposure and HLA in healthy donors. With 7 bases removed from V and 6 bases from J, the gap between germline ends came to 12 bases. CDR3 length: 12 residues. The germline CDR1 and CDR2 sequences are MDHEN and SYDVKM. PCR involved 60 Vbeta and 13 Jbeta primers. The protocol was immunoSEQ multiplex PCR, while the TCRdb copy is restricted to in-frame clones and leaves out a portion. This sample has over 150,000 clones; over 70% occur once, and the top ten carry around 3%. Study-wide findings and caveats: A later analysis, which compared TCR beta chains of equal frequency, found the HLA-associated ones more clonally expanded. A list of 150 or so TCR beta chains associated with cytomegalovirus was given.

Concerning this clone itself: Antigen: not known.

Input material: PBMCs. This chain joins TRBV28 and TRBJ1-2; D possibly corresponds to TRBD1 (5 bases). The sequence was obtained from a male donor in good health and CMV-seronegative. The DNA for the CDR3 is TGTGCCAGCACCACGCAGGGCGATGGCTACACCTTC. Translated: CASTTQGDGYTF.